This TCR beta chain was sequenced during a study of CD4 T cells in relation to SARS-CoV-2 and coronaviruses. Produced via immunoSEQ multiplex PCR; TCRdb's table is partial and in-frame only. The data show about 37,000 clones, with roughly 84% seen just once and around 4.2% held by the top ten. This clone was counted a single time. Its specificity is not known. The CDR3 consists of 11 residues. Looked up from germline, CDR1 is SGHAT and CDR2 is FQNNGV. The V end lost 5 bases, the J end lost 7 bases, and 9 bases lay between the germline ends. This TCR was sampled from an adult with COVID-19. The V and J genes are TRBV11-2 and TRBJ2-7, with D unclear. Input material: naive CD4+ T cells from PBMCs, cultured in vitro. This sample's subset: naive CD4+ T cells isolated by negative enrichment. CDR3 bases: TGTGCCAGCAGCCAAAGCAAGGAGCAGTACTTC. It yields the protein CASSQSKEQYF.